The source of this T cell receptor (beta chain) is a study of a mutant IDH1 vaccine in newly diagnosed glioma. Study overall: Patients were given eight vaccinations, scheduled in weeks 1, 3, 5, 7, 11, 15, 19 and 23. Vaccination was launched 4-6 weeks after radiotherapy alone, or with temozolomide cycles. Patients were pretreated with radiotherapy, temozolomide, or both, mostly both.

Germline V gene lookup returns CDR1 SEHNR and CDR2 FQNEAQ (reference sequence). This CDR3 has 14 amino acids. Trimming at V came to 5 bases and at J to 5 bases, leaving 4 bases not matched to a gene. Time point in this sample: week 23, last vaccination. Vaccinated patients received 300 ug of mutant IDH1 20-mer peptide per dose, with topical imiquimod. Sequenced by immunoSEQ multiplex PCR; TCRdb stores in-frame clones only, minus some. The sample lists 35,000 to 50,000 clones; more than 85% were seen once. A note on this clone: Its specificity is unknown.

Overall study results and limits: Altogether, 80% to 95% of patients exhibited vaccine-induced immune responses.

The TCR was taken from a man aged 45 to 65 with glioma. The source material was PBMCs, sampled from a glioma patient whose treatment included an IDH1 peptide vaccine. V usage is TRBV7-9 and J usage is TRBJ2-1, with 9 bases aligning to TRBD2. CDR3 residues: CASSPASGDNEQFF. The CDR3 region has the DNA TGTGCCAGCAGCCCCGCTAGCGGGGACAATGAGCAGTTCTTC.